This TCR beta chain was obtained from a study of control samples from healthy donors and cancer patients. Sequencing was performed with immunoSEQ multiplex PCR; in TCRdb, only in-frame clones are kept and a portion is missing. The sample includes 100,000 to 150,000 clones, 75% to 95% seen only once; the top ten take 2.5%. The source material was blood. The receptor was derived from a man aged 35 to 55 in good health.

The CDR3 reads CAISEDRGLAEAFF. In nucleotides, the CDR3 is TGTGCCATCAGTGAGGACAGGGGGCTGGCTGAAGCTTTCTTT. The V call is TRBV10-3, the J call TRBJ1-1; TRBD1 aligns across 10 bases. Germline V gene data show CDR1 as ENHRY and CDR2 as SYGVKD. J lost 6 bases, V lost 2 bases, and 3 bases had no gene match. The CDR3 is made up of 14 amino acids.